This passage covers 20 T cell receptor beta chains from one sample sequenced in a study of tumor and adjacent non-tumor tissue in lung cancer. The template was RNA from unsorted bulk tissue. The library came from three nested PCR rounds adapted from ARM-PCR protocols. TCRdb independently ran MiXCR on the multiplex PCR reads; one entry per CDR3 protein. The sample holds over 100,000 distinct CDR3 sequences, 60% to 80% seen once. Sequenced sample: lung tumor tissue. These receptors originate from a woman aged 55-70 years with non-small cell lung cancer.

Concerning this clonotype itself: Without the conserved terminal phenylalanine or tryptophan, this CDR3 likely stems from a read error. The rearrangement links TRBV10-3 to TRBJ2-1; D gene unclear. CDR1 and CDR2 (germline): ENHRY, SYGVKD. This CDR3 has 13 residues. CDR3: CAISERADNEQFY. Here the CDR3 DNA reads TGTGCCATCAGTGAGAGGGCTGATAATGAACAGTTCTAC.

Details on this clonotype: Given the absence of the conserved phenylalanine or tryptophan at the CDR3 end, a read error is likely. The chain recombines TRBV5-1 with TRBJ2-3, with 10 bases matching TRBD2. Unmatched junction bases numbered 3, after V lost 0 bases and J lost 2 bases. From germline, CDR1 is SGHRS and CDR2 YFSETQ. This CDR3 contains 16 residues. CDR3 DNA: TGCGCCAGCAGCTTGGCCCTAGCGGGAGACACAGATACGCAGTATTTA. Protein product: CASSLALAGDTDTQYL.

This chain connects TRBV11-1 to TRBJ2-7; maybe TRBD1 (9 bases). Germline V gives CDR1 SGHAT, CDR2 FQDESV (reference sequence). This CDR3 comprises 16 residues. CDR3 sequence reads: CGNSLAGQGGSYEQYF. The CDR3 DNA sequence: TGTGGCAACAGCTTAGCGGGACAGGGAGGGTCCTACGAGCAGTACTTC.

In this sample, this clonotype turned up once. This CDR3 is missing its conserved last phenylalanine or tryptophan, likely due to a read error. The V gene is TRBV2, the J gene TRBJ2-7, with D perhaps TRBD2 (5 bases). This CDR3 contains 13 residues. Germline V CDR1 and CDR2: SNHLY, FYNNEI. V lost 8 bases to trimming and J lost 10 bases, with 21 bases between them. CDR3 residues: CASLIEGLSDQYI. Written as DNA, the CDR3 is TGTGCCAGCCTGATCGAAGGGCTTAGCGACCAGTACATC.

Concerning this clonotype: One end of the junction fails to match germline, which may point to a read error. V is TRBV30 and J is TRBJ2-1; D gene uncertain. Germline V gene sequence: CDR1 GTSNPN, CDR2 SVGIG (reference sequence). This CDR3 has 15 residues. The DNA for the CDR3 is TGTGCCTGGAGCTTTTGGGATATTACCTACAATGGGCAGTTCTTC. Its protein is CAWSFWDITYNGQFF. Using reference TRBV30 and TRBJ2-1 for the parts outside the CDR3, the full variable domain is SQTIHQWPATLVQPVGSPLSLECTVEGTSNPNLYWYRQAAGRGLQLLFYSVGIGQISSEVPQNLSASRPQDRQFILSSKKLLLSDSGFYLCAWSFWDITYNGQFFGPGTRLTVL.

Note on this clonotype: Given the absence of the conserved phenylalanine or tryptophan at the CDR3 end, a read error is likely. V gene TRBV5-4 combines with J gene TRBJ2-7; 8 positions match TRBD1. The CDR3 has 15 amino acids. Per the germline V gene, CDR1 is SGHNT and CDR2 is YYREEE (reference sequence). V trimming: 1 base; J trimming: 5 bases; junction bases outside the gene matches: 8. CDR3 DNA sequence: TGTGCCAGCAGCTTGAGGCAGGGACAGGCTAACGAGCAGTACCTC. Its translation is CASSLRQGQANEQYL.

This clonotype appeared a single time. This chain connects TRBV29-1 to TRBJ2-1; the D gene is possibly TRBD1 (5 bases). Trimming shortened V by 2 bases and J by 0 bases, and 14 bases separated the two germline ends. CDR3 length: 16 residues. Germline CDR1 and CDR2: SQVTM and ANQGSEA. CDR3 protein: CSVENRKALSYNEQFF. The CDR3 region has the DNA TGCAGCGTTGAAAACAGGAAAGCACTCTCCTACAATGAGCAGTTCTTC.

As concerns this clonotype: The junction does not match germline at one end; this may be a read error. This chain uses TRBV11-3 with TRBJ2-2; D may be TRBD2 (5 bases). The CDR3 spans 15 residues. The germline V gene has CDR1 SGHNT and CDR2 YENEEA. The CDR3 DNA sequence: TGTGCCAGCAGCTGGGTGGGCAGAAACACCGGGGAGCTGTTTTTC. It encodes CASSWVGRNTGELFF.

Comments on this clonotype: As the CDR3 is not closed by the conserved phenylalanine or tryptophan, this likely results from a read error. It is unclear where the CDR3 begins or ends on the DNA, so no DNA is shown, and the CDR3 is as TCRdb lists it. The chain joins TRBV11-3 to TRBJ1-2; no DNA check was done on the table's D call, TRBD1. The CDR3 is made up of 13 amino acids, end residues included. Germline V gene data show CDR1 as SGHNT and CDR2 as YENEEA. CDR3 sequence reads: CASSPTLKTRSTV.

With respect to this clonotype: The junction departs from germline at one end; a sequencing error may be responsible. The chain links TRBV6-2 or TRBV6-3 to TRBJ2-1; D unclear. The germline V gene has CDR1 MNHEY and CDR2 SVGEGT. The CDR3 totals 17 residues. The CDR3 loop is CTSSYSGRIVYYNEQFF. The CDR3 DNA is TGTACCAGCAGTTATTCGGGCAGGATCGTGTACTACAATGAGCAGTTCTTC.

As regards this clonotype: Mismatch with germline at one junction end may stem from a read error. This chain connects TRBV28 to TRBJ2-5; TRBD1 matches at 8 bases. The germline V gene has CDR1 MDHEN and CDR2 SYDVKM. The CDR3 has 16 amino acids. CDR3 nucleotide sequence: TGTGCCAGCAGCCGTTATGGACAGGGACACCAAGAGGCCCAGTACTTC. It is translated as CASSRYGQGHQEAQYF.

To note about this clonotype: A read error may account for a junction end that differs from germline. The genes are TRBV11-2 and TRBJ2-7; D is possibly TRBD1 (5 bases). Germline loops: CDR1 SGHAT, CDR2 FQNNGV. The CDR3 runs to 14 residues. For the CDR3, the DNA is TGTGCCAGTAGCTTATCCACCAGGACAACCGAGCAGTACTTC. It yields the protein CASSLSTRTTEQYF.

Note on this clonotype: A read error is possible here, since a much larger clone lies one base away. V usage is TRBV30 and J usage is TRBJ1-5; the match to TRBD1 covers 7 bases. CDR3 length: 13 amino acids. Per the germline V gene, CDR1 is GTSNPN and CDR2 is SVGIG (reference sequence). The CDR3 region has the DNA TGTGCCTGGAGTACGGGACAGAATCGGCCCCAGCATTTT. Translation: CAWSTGQNRPQHF.

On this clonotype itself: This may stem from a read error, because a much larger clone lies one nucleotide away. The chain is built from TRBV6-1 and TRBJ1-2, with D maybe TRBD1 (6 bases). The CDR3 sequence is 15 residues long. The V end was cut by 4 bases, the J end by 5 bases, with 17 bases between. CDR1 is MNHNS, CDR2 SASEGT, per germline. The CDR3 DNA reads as TGTGCCAGCAGTGGGCGGGACATGTCCCAGTATGGCTACACCTTC. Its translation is CASSGRDMSQYGYTF.

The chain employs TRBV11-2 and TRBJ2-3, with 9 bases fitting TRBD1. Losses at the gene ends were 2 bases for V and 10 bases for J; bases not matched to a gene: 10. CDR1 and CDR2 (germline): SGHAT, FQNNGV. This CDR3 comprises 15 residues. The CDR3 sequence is CASSLRQGDTDSQYF. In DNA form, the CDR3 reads TGTGCCAGCAGCTTACGACAGGGGGATACGGATTCGCAGTATTTT.

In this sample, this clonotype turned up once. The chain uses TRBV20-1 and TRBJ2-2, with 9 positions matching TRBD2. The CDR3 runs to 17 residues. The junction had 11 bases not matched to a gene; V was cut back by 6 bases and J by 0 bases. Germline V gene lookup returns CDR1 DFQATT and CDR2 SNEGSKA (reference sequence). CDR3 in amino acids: CSAPNQRGASNTGELFF. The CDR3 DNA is TGCAGTGCCCCAAACCAGCGGGGGGCGTCGAACACCGGGGAGCTGTTTTTT.

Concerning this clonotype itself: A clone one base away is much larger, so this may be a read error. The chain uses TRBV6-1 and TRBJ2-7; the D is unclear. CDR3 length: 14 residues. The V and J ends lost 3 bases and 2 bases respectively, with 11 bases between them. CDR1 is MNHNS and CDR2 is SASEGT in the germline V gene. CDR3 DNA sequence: TGTGCCAGCAGTGATTGTAATAGGCCCTACGAGCAGTACTTC. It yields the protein CASSDCNRPYEQYF.

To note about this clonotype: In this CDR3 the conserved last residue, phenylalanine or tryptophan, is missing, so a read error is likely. For the CDR3, the DNA is TGCAGTGTTAGTCGAGGGGGGTACCAAGAGACCCAGTACATC. Translated: CSVSRGGYQETQYI. V gene TRBV20-1 combines with J gene TRBJ2-5; D tentatively fits TRBD1 or TRBD2 (6 bases each). This CDR3 is 14 amino acids long. Germline lookup yields CDR1 DFQATT and CDR2 SNEGSKA (reference sequence). The germline V and J ends were trimmed by 7 bases and 0 bases, with 15 bases remaining between them.

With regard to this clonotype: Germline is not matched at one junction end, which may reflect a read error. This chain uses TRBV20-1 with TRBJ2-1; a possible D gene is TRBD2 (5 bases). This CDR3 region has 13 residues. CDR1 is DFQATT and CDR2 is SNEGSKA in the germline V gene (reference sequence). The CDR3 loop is CSTRKGQYNEQFF. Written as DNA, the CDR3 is TGCAGTACTAGAAAGGGCCAATACAATGAACAGTTCTTC.

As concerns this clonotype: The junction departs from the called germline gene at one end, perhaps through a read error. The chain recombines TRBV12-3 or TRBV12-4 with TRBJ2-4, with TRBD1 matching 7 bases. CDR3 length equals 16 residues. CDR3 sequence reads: CASSRQGTFAKNIQYF. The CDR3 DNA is TGCGCCAGCAGTCGACAGGGCACTTTTGCCAAAAACATTCAGTACTTC.